This note documents a single TCR beta chain sequence. Its antigen has not been determined. The input lacks base qualities; no much larger clone sits a single base away. The sample's treatment or condition label, in plain terms: some 20 received Ad26.COV2.S at low or high dose, single or two shots; 5 received placebo; per-sample allocation not given. Repertoires of vaccine and placebo recipients were sequenced from samples collected on day 63 after the first injection. Between 29 July and 7 August 2020, Cohort 1b enrolled around 25 adults aged 18-55 years at one site in Boston, USA. As a vaccine, Ad26.COV2.S was a replication-incompetent adenovirus type 26 vector that expressed a prefusion-stabilized SARS-CoV-2 spike protein derived from the original Wuhan strain. This sample is part of a study of Ad26.COV2.S vaccination and SARS-CoV-2 variants (dated by TCRdb to the early 2020s). Background on the whole study: Donors in the vaccine arm were drawn from COV1001, a multicentre, randomized, double-blind, placebo-controlled phase I-IIa trial testing Ad26.COV2.S in healthy adults. Trial participants were randomized into five groups of five: low-dose or high-dose Ad26.COV2.S given once or twice, or placebo on both occasions. Investigators remained blinded to trial group allocation during experiments and outcome assessment. A total of roughly 32 samples were included in the TCR-sequenced set, comprising 19 Ad26.COV2.S vaccine recipients, 5 placebo recipients and 8 SARS-CoV-2 convalescent individuals. TCRbeta repertoire sequencing served as the tool for gauging how specific and how broad the SARS-CoV-2-reactive T cell receptors were following Ad26.COV2.S vaccination. Ad26.COV2.S was administered intramuscularly at a dose of 5x10^10 or 1x10^11 viral particles, either as one shot or as two shots given 56 days apart. The research as a whole found: After vaccination, spike-specific CD8+ and CD4+ T cell responses were reported to show substantial breadth. Higher spike-specific TCR breadth was observed in Ad26.COV2.S recipients than in placebo recipients (P = 0.0014). The study was not powered to compare responses between vaccine doses or regimens. Comparable non-spike TCR breadth was observed between vaccine and placebo recipients, consistent with only spike being contained in the vaccine. It was noted by the authors that total T cell responses may have been underestimated by the TCR breadth and depth analyses.

CDR1 is given as LNHDA and CDR2 as SQIVND, both from the germline V gene (reference sequence). The cysteine opens and the phenylalanine closes a CDR3 of 13 amino acids. Only the CDR3 DNA stays, 39 bases, in frame from base 1. V and J lose 4 bases and 0 bases, and a span of 6 bases separates them. The immunoSEQ Assay was the method used to sequence TCRbeta CDR3 regions. After extraction, genomic DNA underwent amplification by bias-controlled multiplex PCR, followed by high-throughput sequencing. For the original study's pipeline: To quantify the absolute abundance of every unique TCRbeta CDR3 region, sequences were collapsed and filtered. T cell fraction was estimated by normalizing TCRbeta template counts to usable DNA, with usable DNA measured through amplification of reference genes found in all nucleated cells. Repertoire TCRs were annotated as SARS-CoV-2-specific by exact matching of V gene, CDR3 amino acid sequence and J gene to a known reactive TCR set. The reference SARS-CoV-2 TCR set came from MIRA and was filtered for enrichment in COVID-19-positive ImmuneCODE repertoires, removing public or cross-reactive TCRs. Using the MIRA antigens, annotated TCRs were further analysed by specific ORF or by position within an ORF. Breadth was defined as the number of annotated unique rearrangements divided by the total number of unique productive rearrangements, and depth was defined as the summed frequency of the annotated unique rearrangements. TCR breadth was compared between groups using two-sided Wilcoxon rank-sum tests. Not all clones reach the TCRdb copy of this immuneACCESS table, which keeps in-frame sequences only. Checked studies attribute under half of the gap to unresolved V genes and leave the rest unexplained. V and J calls and clone size are as listed in that table; D and trimming were resolved from the DNA. Present in this sample are about 680,000 clones, roughly 90% of which were seen just once. Of the sample, roughly 1.5% is held by the ten largest clones.

Sequenced here: peripheral blood, sampled in a trial of Ad26.COV2.S vaccine versus placebo. This TCR came from a person between 18 and 59 years old who received the Ad26.COV2.S COVID-19 vaccine or a placebo. The chain links TRBV19 with TRBJ1-1; no D segment can be confidently identified. The CDR3 protein sequence reads: CASSRVVNTEAFF. The bases read TGTGCCAGTAGTAGGGTCGTGAACACTGAAGCTTTCTTT. When the CDR3 is completed using the reference TRBV19 and TRBJ1-1 genes on either side, the full variable domain is DGGITQSPKYLFRKEGQNVTLSCEQNLNHDAMYWYRQDPGQGLRLIYYSQIVNDFQKGDIAEGYSVSREKKESFPLTVTSAQKNPTAFYLCASSRVVNTEAFFGQGTRLTVV.